The 28 T cell receptor beta chains in this list originate from one sample, sequenced in a study of T cells in lung cancer brain metastases. Produced via immunoSEQ multiplex PCR; TCRdb's table is partial and in-frame only. This sample carries approximately 4,900 clones, 84% of them seen once, and the ten largest clones take under 3.5%. Source material: tumor tissue from the primary lung tumor. These receptor sequences come from a woman between 45 and 65 years old with non-small cell lung cancer.

The rearrangement links TRBV6-4 to TRBJ1-5; D is unclear. CDR3 length: 12 residues. The V gene lost 2 bases and the J gene lost 1 base, with 0 bases spanning the gap. Germline CDR1 MRHNA, CDR2 SNTAGT. The CDR3, as DNA: TGTGCCAGCAGTGACAGCAATCAGCCCCAGCATTTT. Translated, it gives CASSDSNQPQHF.

The rearrangement joins TRBV7-2 to TRBJ2-7; 9 nucleotides align to TRBD1. Unmatched junction bases numbered 8, after V lost 5 bases and J lost 6 bases. This CDR3 has 14 amino acids. Per germline, CDR1 SGHTA and CDR2 FQGNSA. CDR3 nucleotides: TGTGCCAGCAGCGGGGGACAGGGTAGTCTCGAGCAGTACTTC. Translated, it gives CASSGGQGSLEQYF.

The chain recombines TRBV2 with TRBJ1-1; TRBD1 agrees at 8 bases. The CDR3 spans 13 residues. In germline, CDR1 is SNHLY, CDR2 FYNNEI. The V and J ends lost 1 base and 7 bases, in that order; junction bases with no gene match: 2. This CDR3 is CASSEVGQGEAFF. The CDR3, as DNA: TGTGCCAGCAGTGAAGTAGGACAGGGTGAAGCTTTCTTT.

The J gene is TRBJ2-3, the V gene TRBV6-5, with D hard to call. Trimming shortened V by 6 bases and J by 1 base, and 5 bases separated the two germline ends. This CDR3 contains 12 residues. The V gene's germline CDR1 is MNHEY and CDR2 SVGAGI. For the CDR3, the DNA is TGTGCCAGCAGGGCCGGCACAGATACGCAGTATTTT. Its translation is CASRAGTDTQYF.

In its sample, this clone was seen a few times. The chain links TRBV6-5 to TRBJ1-1, with D possibly matching TRBD1 (6 bases). V was pared by 6 bases and J by 8 bases, with 10 bases between. Germline values: CDR1 MNHEY, CDR2 SVGAGI. The CDR3 is 11 residues long. The CDR3 nucleotides read TGTGCCAGCAGGCGTCAGGGGGAAGCTTTCTTT. Its protein product is CASRRQGEAFF.

This chain links TRBV7-6 with TRBJ1-1; 9 bases line up with TRBD1. V lost 5 bases, J lost 3 bases, and 4 bases stayed unmatched. CDR3 length: 14 residues. Germline V gives CDR1 SGHVS, CDR2 FNYEAQ. CDR3 sequence reads: CASSPRTGDTEAFF. CDR3 in DNA: TGTGCCAGCAGCCCACGGACAGGGGACACTGAAGCTTTCTTT. Based on the CDR3 plus reference TRBV7-6 and TRBJ1-1, the full variable domain is GAGVSQSPRYKVTKRGQDVALRCDPISGHVSLYWYRQALGQGPEFLTYFNYEAQQDKSGLPNDRFSAERPEGSISTLTIQRTEQRDSAMYRCASSPRTGDTEAFFGQGTRLTVV.

This clone was seen a single time. This rearrangement joins TRBV5-1 to TRBJ2-7, with TRBD1 identical over 7 bases. With 0 bases clipped from V and 4 bases from J, the junction kept 4 bases outside the gene matches. This CDR3 is built from 14 residues. Looked up from germline, CDR1 is SGHRS and CDR2 is YFSETQ. The CDR3 protein is CASSLGVRGYEQYF. The CDR3 nucleotides read TGCGCCAGCAGCTTGGGGGTCAGGGGGTACGAGCAGTACTTC.

This sequence joins TRBV19 and TRBJ1-5; 10 bases are shared with TRBD1. The germline CDR1 and CDR2 sequences are LNHDA and SQIVND (reference sequence). CDR3 length equals 14 residues. Losses at the gene ends were 3 bases for V and 4 bases for J; bases not matched to a gene: 0. CDR3 nucleotide sequence: TGTGCCAGTAGTATGGGACAGGGGAATCAGCCCCAGCATTTT. Translated, it gives CASSMGQGNQPQHF.

The V gene is TRBV6-1, the J gene TRBJ2-7, with D uncertain. Trimming cost V 3 bases and J 3 bases, with 15 bases left between them. This CDR3 is 15 amino acids long. Germline V lookup: CDR1 MNHNS, CDR2 SASEGT. In DNA, the CDR3 is TGTGCCAGCAGTGACCCCCCTCGAGTTCGCTACGAGCAGTACTTC. It yields the protein CASSDPPRVRYEQYF.

The rearrangement links TRBV5-6 to TRBJ1-2; D possibly corresponds to TRBD1 (5 bases). Germline V gene lookup returns CDR1 SGHDT and CDR2 YYEEEE. The CDR3 has 13 residues. The ends were cut back, 4 bases at V and 6 bases at J, with 13 bases in the middle. CDR3 in amino acids: CASSPQLRDGYTF. CDR3 sequence (DNA): TGTGCCAGCAGCCCACAGCTCAGGGATGGCTACACCTTC.

This rearrangement joins TRBV29-1 to TRBJ2-6, with D unclear. The CDR3 sequence is 14 residues long. Trimming pared 5 bases from V and 0 bases from J, leaving 8 bases between. Germline V gene data show CDR1 as SQVTM and CDR2 as ANQGSEA. CDR3 in amino acids: CSVSLSSGANVLTF. For the CDR3, the DNA is TGCAGCGTTAGTTTGAGCTCTGGGGCCAACGTCCTGACTTTC.

About this clone itself: The junction and the germline gene differ at one end; a read error may be behind it. V usage is TRBV5-1 and J usage is TRBJ1-3; D is perhaps TRBD1 (6 bases). The CDR3 loop spans 16 amino acids. CDR1 and CDR2 (germline): SGHRS, YFSETQ. The CDR3 region has the DNA TGCGCCAACAGCTTGACTGGGGGCGTCTCTGGAAACACCATATATTTT. Amino acids: CANSLTGGVSGNTIYF.

In this sample, this clone turned up a few times. This sample includes further DNA sequences coding for the same CDR3. The CDR3 nucleotides are TGTGCCAGCTCTCCCGGGACAGCAACTTCCTACGAGCAGTACTTC. Translating it yields CASSPGTATSYEQYF. The gene calls are TRBV18 and TRBJ2-7, with 7 bases matching TRBD1. J gave up 1 base and V 6 bases, and 9 bases lay outside the gene matches. The CDR3 contains 15 residues. CDR1 KGHSH and CDR2 LQKENI come from the germline V gene.

A single count supports this clone. The chain joins TRBV11-3 to TRBJ2-7; 7 nucleotides match TRBD2. Germline trimming cut 5 bases from V and 0 bases from J; bases unmatched to any gene: 7. The V gene's germline CDR1 is SGHNT and CDR2 YENEEA. This CDR3 spans 15 amino acids. The CDR3 sequence: CASSKLAGSSYEQYF. Here the CDR3 DNA reads TGTGCCAGCAGCAAATTAGCGGGTAGCTCCTACGAGCAGTACTTC.

This chain connects TRBV5-1 to TRBJ1-4; D not resolved. The CDR3 consists of 15 residues. The germline gives CDR1 SGHRS, CDR2 YFSETQ. V was pared by 4 bases and J by 0 bases, with 10 bases between. In DNA, the CDR3 is TGCGCCAGCAGCCGTAGCCTTGCAACTAATGAAAAACTGTTTTTT. It encodes CASSRSLATNEKLFF.

V usage is TRBV15 and J usage is TRBJ2-1; 8 bases line up with TRBD1. Trimming at V came to 1 base and at J to 5 bases, leaving 7 bases not matched to a gene. Per germline, CDR1 LNHNV and CDR2 YYDKDF (reference sequence). The CDR3 spans 16 residues. CDR3 region: CATSRAGQGPHNEQFF. Here the CDR3 DNA reads TGTGCCACCAGCAGAGCAGGACAGGGTCCCCACAATGAGCAGTTCTTC.

This clone appeared a single time. The V call is TRBV10-3, the J call TRBJ1-2; 9 bases map to TRBD1. This CDR3 spans 13 amino acids. J lost 7 bases, V lost 5 bases, and 5 bases had no gene match. Germline V gene lookup returns CDR1 ENHRY and CDR2 SYGVKD. CDR3 loop: CAISRDRETGYTF. The CDR3 region has the DNA TGTGCCATCAGTAGGGACAGGGAAACTGGCTACACCTTC.

V usage is TRBV5-1 and J usage is TRBJ2-7; D remains unclear. Germline lookup yields CDR1 SGHRS and CDR2 YFSETQ. The CDR3 is 14 amino acids. V lost 2 bases to trimming and J lost 2 bases, with 11 bases between them. The CDR3 DNA follows: TGCGCCAGCAGCTTCTCCGGACCACCCTACGAGCAGTACTTC. Its translation: CASSFSGPPYEQYF.

The J gene is TRBJ2-7, the V gene TRBV2; D unclear. V was pared by 6 bases and J by 3 bases, with 9 bases between. Germline CDR1 SNHLY, CDR2 FYNNEI. This CDR3 spans 12 amino acids. CDR3 sequence (DNA): TGTGCCAGCAGGAAGGGCCTCTACGAGCAGTACTTC. Residues: CASRKGLYEQYF.

V gene TRBV6-5 combines with J gene TRBJ2-1; tentatively, D is TRBD2 (5 bases). There are 15 residues in the CDR3. Trimming took off 2 bases at V and 2 bases at J, with 10 bases between the two ends. CDR1 is MNHEY and CDR2 is SVGAGI in the germline V gene. The CDR3, as DNA: TGTGCCAGCAGTTACGGACCGACTACCTACAATGAGCAGTTCTTC. Residues: CASSYGPTTYNEQFF.

V and J are TRBV6-4 and TRBJ1-5, with no clear D. This CDR3 contains 14 residues. The V gene's germline CDR1 is MRHNA and CDR2 SNTAGT. Trimming pared 3 bases from V and 2 bases from J, leaving 8 bases between. The CDR3 loop reads CASSEQLGNQPQHF. CDR3 sequence (DNA): TGTGCCAGCAGTGAACAGTTGGGCAATCAGCCCCAGCATTTT.

The V call is TRBV21-1, the J call TRBJ2-3; the table's TRBD1 call for D was not verified on the DNA. TRBV21-1 is marked as a pseudogene. This CDR3 contains 23 residues. CDR3 sequence: CASSKKTRETKCRDRGETDTQYF. The CDR3, as DNA: TGTGCCAGCAGCAAGAAAACCAGAGAAACTAAATGCCGGGACAGGGGAGAGACAGATACGCAGTATTTT.

J is TRBJ1-2 and V is TRBV5-6, with TRBD1 identical over 7 bases. The CDR3 totals 12 residues. Unmatched junction bases numbered 5, after V lost 4 bases and J lost 8 bases. Germline CDR1 and CDR2: SGHDT and YYEEEE. The CDR3 sequence is CASSIRDSGYTF. The CDR3 nucleotides read TGTGCCAGCAGCATTCGGGACAGCGGCTACACCTTC.

The chain combines TRBV19 with TRBJ1-4; TRBD1 matches at 9 bases. The CDR3 is made up of 14 amino acids. Trimming cost V 7 bases and J 8 bases; bases outside gene matches: 8. Per the germline V gene, CDR1 is LNHDA and CDR2 is SQIVND (reference sequence). CDR3 protein: CASNKRQGEEKLFF. As DNA, the CDR3 is TGTGCCAGTAACAAGCGACAGGGGGAGGAAAAACTGTTTTTT.

The genes are TRBV30 and TRBJ1-2, with TRBD1 as a possible D gene (5 bases). Germline CDR1 is GTSNPN and CDR2 is SVGIG (reference sequence). This CDR3 region has 14 residues. V lost 4 bases, J lost 4 bases, and 16 bases lay in between. CDR3 loop: CAWTLLGVTYGYTF. The CDR3 region has the DNA TGTGCCTGGACCCTATTGGGGGTAACCTATGGCTACACCTTC.

The V and J genes are TRBV5-4 and TRBJ1-2; the match to TRBD1 covers 7 bases. Per germline, CDR1 SGHNT and CDR2 YYREEE (reference sequence). The CDR3 runs to 14 residues. V dropped 4 bases and J dropped 3; count of bases not matched to a gene: 6. The CDR3 coding sequence is TGTGCCAGCAGCGGGGGAGACAGGGACTATGGCTACACCTTC. Protein: CASSGGDRDYGYTF.

The chain has TRBV6-1 and TRBJ2-3, with 9 bases identical to TRBD1. The CDR3 extends over 14 amino acids. The germline V gene has CDR1 MNHNS and CDR2 SASEGT. V was pared by 1 base and J by 4 bases, with 0 bases of the junction left unmatched. CDR3 protein: CASSEGQGADTQYF. CDR3 nucleotide sequence: TGTGCCAGCAGTGAAGGACAGGGGGCAGATACGCAGTATTTT.

The J gene is TRBJ2-1, the V gene TRBV5-1; 8 bases are shared with TRBD2. Germline V gene lookup returns CDR1 SGHRS and CDR2 YFSETQ. This CDR3 has 15 amino acids. The junction had 3 bases not matched to a gene; V was cut back by 0 bases and J by 4 bases. The CDR3 DNA follows: TGCGCCAGCAGCTTGGAAGCGGGAGTTTACAATGAGCAGTTCTTC. Translated: CASSLEAGVYNEQFF.